The rows below give T cell receptor beta chains drawn from one sample of a study of blood T cell repertoires in COVID-19. The data were produced by immunoSEQ multiplex PCR, yet TCRdb's version contains in-frame clones alone and is incomplete. This sample has about 240,000 clones, with about 90% found just once. Sequencing was performed on PBMCs or T cells enriched from blood (not recorded which). These receptors originate from a woman between 40 and 50 years old with acute COVID-19. The CDR3 runs from the conserved cysteine through the conserved F or W. The order of the fields is D gene, V gene, J gene, clone size, CDR3 protein, CDR3 DNA. D genes are given only for firm matches. Some rows mark clone size as missing; the rest say once, few, many or name a class of expanded clone.

d_gene: TRBD1
v_gene: TRBV25-1
j_gene: TRBJ2-7
abundance: once
CDR3aa: CASSGRGLVAYEQYF
CDR3nt: TGTGCCAGCAGTGGTAGGGGGCTTGTAGCCTACGAGCAGTACTTC

d_gene: .
v_gene: TRBV29-1
j_gene: TRBJ1-2
abundance: .
CDR3aa: CSVEDRGGYTF
CDR3nt: TGCAGCGTTGAAGATCGAGGGGGCTACACCTTC

d_gene: TRBD1
v_gene: TRBV6-1
j_gene: TRBJ1-1
abundance: .
CDR3aa: CASSERGRTEAFF
CDR3nt: TGTGCCAGCAGTGAAAGGGGGCGCACTGAAGCTTTCTTT

d_gene: .
v_gene: TRBV5-6
j_gene: TRBJ2-7
abundance: .
CDR3aa: CASSLGVSGAYEQYF
CDR3nt: TGTGCCAGCAGCTTGGGGGTATCAGGGGCCTACGAGCAGTACTTC

d_gene: TRBD2
v_gene: TRBV2
j_gene: TRBJ2-7
abundance: .
CDR3aa: CASSRNGLAGNEQYF
CDR3nt: TGTGCCAGCAGCCGGAATGGACTAGCGGGAAATGAGCAGTACTTC

d_gene: .
v_gene: TRBV13
j_gene: TRBJ2-6
abundance: .
CDR3aa: CASSLAHLPFSGANVLTF
CDR3nt: TGTGCCAGCAGCTTAGCTCACCTACCCTTCTCTGGGGCCAACGTCCTGACTTTC

d_gene: TRBD2
v_gene: TRBV7-2
j_gene: TRBJ2-3
abundance: .
CDR3aa: CASSSKPAGGLGTDTQYF
CDR3nt: TGTGCCAGCAGCTCTAAACCAGCGGGAGGCCTCGGTACAGATACGCAGTATTTT

d_gene: TRBD2
v_gene: TRBV6-6
j_gene: TRBJ2-5
abundance: .
CDR3aa: CASSTAGTTLGETQYF
CDR3nt: TGTGCCAGCAGTACCGCCGGGACTACCCTCGGGGAGACCCAGTACTTC

d_gene: .
v_gene: TRBV25-1
j_gene: TRBJ1-1
abundance: .
CDR3aa: CASSSRTLNTEAFF
CDR3nt: TGTGCCAGCAGTTCCAGGACACTGAACACTGAAGCTTTCTTT

d_gene: TRBD1
v_gene: TRBV18
j_gene: TRBJ1-3
abundance: .
CDR3aa: CASSAGQGSGNTIYF
CDR3nt: TGTGCCAGCTCAGCGGGACAGGGATCCGGAAACACCATATATTTT

d_gene: TRBD2
v_gene: TRBV7-2
j_gene: TRBJ2-1
abundance: few
CDR3aa: CASSLMASGYNEQFF
CDR3nt: TGTGCCAGCAGCTTAATGGCTAGCGGCTACAATGAGCAGTTCTTC

d_gene: .
v_gene: TRBV11-2
j_gene: TRBJ1-3
abundance: .
CDR3aa: CASSSGQGNTIYF
CDR3nt: TGTGCCAGCAGCTCCGGACAGGGAAACACCATATATTTT

d_gene: TRBD2
v_gene: TRBV2
j_gene: TRBJ2-1
abundance: .
CDR3aa: CASSEVASGRSNEQFF
CDR3nt: TGTGCCAGCAGTGAAGTGGCTAGCGGGAGAAGCAATGAGCAGTTCTTC

d_gene: TRBD1
v_gene: TRBV18
j_gene: TRBJ1-5
abundance: few
CDR3aa: CASSGTGASNQPQHF
CDR3nt: TGTGCCAGCTCAGGGACAGGGGCCAGCAATCAGCCCCAGCATTTT

d_gene: TRBD2
v_gene: TRBV7-9
j_gene: TRBJ2-3
abundance: .
CDR3aa: CASSPPSGRARSDTQYF
CDR3nt: TGTGCCAGCAGCCCACCTAGCGGGAGGGCCCGGTCAGATACGCAGTATTTT

d_gene: .
v_gene: TRBV7-9
j_gene: TRBJ2-3
abundance: .
CDR3aa: CASGYTDTQYF
CDR3nt: TGTGCCTCAGGGTACACAGATACGCAGTATTTT

d_gene: TRBD2
v_gene: TRBV30
j_gene: TRBJ2-1
abundance: .
CDR3aa: CAWSLTSPSYNEQFF
CDR3nt: TGTGCCTGGAGCTTGACTAGCCCATCCTACAATGAGCAGTTCTTC

d_gene: .
v_gene: TRBV11-3
j_gene: TRBJ2-7
abundance: once
CDR3aa: CASLKRGANPYEQYF
CDR3nt: TGTGCCAGCCTAAAACGGGGGGCTAACCCCTACGAGCAGTACTTC

d_gene: .
v_gene: TRBV5-1
j_gene: TRBJ2-3
abundance: .
CDR3aa: CASSLAGRSTDTQYF
CDR3nt: TGCGCCAGCAGCTTGGCCGGCAGGAGCACAGATACGCAGTATTTT

d_gene: .
v_gene: TRBV5-1
j_gene: TRBJ2-1
abundance: .
CDR3aa: CASSSVGAGSYNEQFF
CDR3nt: TGCGCCAGCAGCTCGGTGGGGGCGGGCTCCTACAATGAGCAGTTCTTC

d_gene: .
v_gene: TRBV28
j_gene: TRBJ1-3
abundance: .
CDR3aa: CASSLMGNLVGNTIYF
CDR3nt: TGTGCCAGCAGTTTAATGGGCAACCTGGTAGGAAACACCATATATTTT

d_gene: TRBD1
v_gene: TRBV29-1
j_gene: TRBJ1-2
abundance: .
CDR3aa: CSARGPGTVNYGYTF
CDR3nt: TGCAGCGCCCGAGGTCCCGGGACAGTTAACTATGGCTACACCTTC

d_gene: .
v_gene: TRBV6-5
j_gene: TRBJ2-7
abundance: .
CDR3aa: CASRRLPLGGYEQYF
CDR3nt: TGTGCCAGCAGAAGACTCCCGTTAGGGGGCTACGAGCAGTACTTC

d_gene: TRBD2
v_gene: TRBV12-3/TRBV12-4
j_gene: TRBJ2-5
abundance: .
CDR3aa: CASSSGGETQYF
CDR3nt: TGTGCCAGCAGTTCGGGGGGGGAGACCCAGTACTTC

d_gene: .
v_gene: TRBV30
j_gene: TRBJ1-1
abundance: .
CDR3aa: CAWLRDTVRETEAFF
CDR3nt: TGTGCCTGGCTAAGGGACACGGTGAGGGAGACTGAAGCTTTCTTT

d_gene: TRBD2
v_gene: TRBV20-1
j_gene: TRBJ2-5
abundance: .
CDR3aa: CSASVVGRVQETQYF
CDR3nt: TGCAGTGCTAGTGTGGTCGGGAGGGTCCAAGAGACCCAGTACTTC

d_gene: TRBD2
v_gene: TRBV6-5
j_gene: TRBJ2-1
abundance: .
CDR3aa: CASRDGTSGNNEQFF
CDR3nt: TGTGCCAGCAGGGACGGGACTAGCGGAAACAATGAGCAGTTCTTC

d_gene: .
v_gene: TRBV5-1
j_gene: TRBJ1-2
abundance: .
CDR3aa: CASSSGSNYGYTF
CDR3nt: TGCGCCAGCAGCTCGGGATCTAACTATGGCTACACCTTC

d_gene: TRBD1
v_gene: TRBV9
j_gene: TRBJ1-3
abundance: .
CDR3aa: CASSVAGQGVNTIYF
CDR3nt: TGTGCCAGCAGCGTAGCAGGACAGGGGGTAAACACCATATATTTT

d_gene: .
v_gene: TRBV14
j_gene: TRBJ2-7
abundance: .
CDR3aa: CASSQESNTYEQYF
CDR3nt: TGTGCCAGCAGCCAAGAATCGAACACCTACGAGCAGTACTTC

d_gene: .
v_gene: TRBV7-3
j_gene: TRBJ1-6
abundance: .
CDR3aa: CASSLYSYNSPLHF
CDR3nt: TGTGCCAGCAGCTTATATTCCTATAATTCACCCCTCCACTTT

d_gene: .
v_gene: TRBV19
j_gene: TRBJ2-1
abundance: few
CDR3aa: CASAFEDSYNEQFF
CDR3nt: TGTGCCAGTGCGTTCGAAGACTCCTACAATGAGCAGTTCTTC

d_gene: TRBD2
v_gene: TRBV11-2
j_gene: TRBJ2-5
abundance: .
CDR3aa: CASTGGGTGYETQYF
CDR3nt: TGTGCCAGCACCGGGGGGGGCACAGGGTACGAGACCCAGTACTTC

d_gene: .
v_gene: TRBV5-6
j_gene: TRBJ1-5
abundance: .
CDR3aa: CASSFWGDGDQPQHF
CDR3nt: TGTGCCAGCAGCTTTTGGGGGGATGGGGATCAGCCCCAGCATTTT

d_gene: .
v_gene: TRBV5-1
j_gene: TRBJ1-1
abundance: .
CDR3aa: CASSVGASTEAFF
CDR3nt: TGCGCCAGCAGCGTGGGGGCCTCCACTGAAGCTTTCTTT

d_gene: .
v_gene: TRBV11-2
j_gene: TRBJ2-3
abundance: .
CDR3aa: CASSLRRDTDTQYF
CDR3nt: TGTGCCAGCAGCTTAAGGAGGGACACAGATACGCAGTATTTT